Presented here are 25 T cell receptor beta chains from one specimen sequenced in a study of glioma-infiltrating T cells after dendritic cell vaccination. Profiling relied on immunoSEQ multiplex PCR, and the TCRdb table lists in-frame clones only, not all of them. The repertoire holds 80,000 to 100,000 clones, with around 80% as singletons. This sample's time point: after dendritic cell vaccination, including at tumor progression/relapse. Sequenced here: blood, sampled after dendritic cell vaccination. The receptors originated from a human donor with glioblastoma.

This chain links TRBV28 with TRBJ1-2, with 9 bases identical to TRBD1. This CDR3 spans 16 amino acids. The germline V gene encodes CDR1 MDHEN and CDR2 SYDVKM. Losses at the gene ends were 5 bases for V and 3 bases for J; bases not matched to a gene: 10. CDR3 DNA: TGTGCCAGCAGTACGGGATACAGGGGGCGGTACTATGGCTACACCTTC. It is translated as CASSTGYRGRYYGYTF.

The rearrangement links TRBV7-6 to TRBJ2-3; D unresolved. Looked up from germline, CDR1 is SGHVS and CDR2 is FNYEAQ. The CDR3 spans 14 residues. Trimming took off 5 bases at V and 0 bases at J, with 9 bases between the two ends. CDR3 amino acids: CASSPSLSTDTQYF. The CDR3 DNA is TGTGCCAGCAGCCCTAGTCTGAGCACAGATACGCAGTATTTT.

This chain links TRBV27 with TRBJ1-6; D ambiguous. Trimming removed 3 bases from V and 6 bases from J, with 9 bases in between. Germline lookup yields CDR1 MNHEY and CDR2 SMNVEV (reference sequence). The CDR3 has 14 amino acids. DNA of the CDR3: TGTGCCAGCAGTTTTCCGGGGTTTAATTCACCCCTCCACTTT. This codes for CASSFPGFNSPLHF.

The V call is TRBV5-1, the J call TRBJ1-1, with D hard to call. V was trimmed by 1 base and J by 1 base, leaving 11 bases between them. CDR1 and CDR2 (germline): SGHRS, YFSETQ. The CDR3 has 15 amino acids. The CDR3 here is CASSLNSGWNTEAFF. The DNA for the CDR3 is TGCGCCAGCAGCTTGAACAGCGGATGGAACACTGAAGCTTTCTTT.

The chain employs TRBV21-1 and TRBJ2-7; TRBD1 is the table's D call, not checked against the DNA. TRBV21-1 is flagged as a pseudogene. CDR3 length: 13 amino acids. CDR3 DNA sequence: TGTGCCAGTCCTCCGAAACTGACATACGAGCAGTACTTC. Translated: CASPPKLTYEQYF.

The chain uses TRBV19 and TRBJ1-4; 12 bases map to TRBD1. Germline loops: CDR1 LNHDA, CDR2 SQIVND (reference sequence). The CDR3 has 14 residues. The J segment lost 7 bases and the V segment lost 6 bases, leaving 3 bases of the junction unmatched. CDR3 bases: TGTGCCAGTAGCGGGACAGGGGGCGTTGAAAAACTGTTTTTT. Protein: CASSGTGGVEKLFF.

V is TRBV7-3 and J is TRBJ2-5; 7 bases map to TRBD1. Germline-derived CDR1 and CDR2 are SGHTA and FQGTGA. This CDR3 comprises 15 residues. V lost 0 bases, J lost 1 base, and 2 bases stayed unmatched. The CDR3 reads CASSLTGQTQETQYF. The CDR3, as DNA: TGTGCCAGCAGCTTAACGGGACAGACCCAAGAGACCCAGTACTTC.

The chain uses TRBV19 and TRBJ2-5, with D possibly matching TRBD1 (5 bases). This CDR3 is built from 13 residues. V lost 6 bases to trimming and J lost 5 bases, with 13 bases between them. Per germline, CDR1 LNHDA and CDR2 SQIVND (reference sequence). Here the CDR3 reads CASSPLPGETQYF. The CDR3 bases are TGTGCCAGTAGCCCCCTCCCAGGGGAGACCCAGTACTTC.

The gene calls are TRBV4-2 and TRBJ1-5; TRBD1 might be the D (5 bases). Germline CDR1 and CDR2: LGHNA and YNFKEQ. Deletions cut 1 base from V and 6 bases from J, with 16 bases between. The CDR3 length is 16 residues. CDR3 in DNA: TGTGCCAGCAGCCAAGGAGGTGGTGGGGCGAGTCAGCCCCAGCATTTT. Encoded protein: CASSQGGGGASQPQHF.

The chain recombines TRBV2 with TRBJ2-3; 7 bases line up with TRBD2. Unmatched junction bases numbered 14, after V lost 6 bases and J lost 2 bases. Germline assignment: CDR1 SNHLY and CDR2 FYNNEI. The length of the CDR3 is 17 residues. This CDR3 is CASSGKPGLAATDTQYF. The CDR3, as DNA: TGTGCCAGCAGCGGGAAACCGGGCCTAGCGGCCACAGATACGCAGTATTTT.

CDR3 region: CASSTGANSPLHF. The CDR3 nucleotides are TGCGCCAGCAGCACAGGAGCAAATTCACCCCTCCACTTT. This chain connects TRBV5-1 to TRBJ1-6; weak D call: TRBD1 (5 bases). This CDR3 is built from 13 residues. Germline V gives CDR1 SGHRS, CDR2 YFSETQ. The ends were cut back, 4 bases at V and 7 bases at J, with 9 bases in the middle.

The chain employs TRBV27 and TRBJ1-6; tentative D call: TRBD1 (6 bases). This CDR3 region has 13 residues. Trimming removed 11 bases from V and 11 bases from J, with 19 bases in between. From germline, CDR1 is MNHEY and CDR2 SMNVEV (reference sequence). The CDR3 bases are TGTGCCTCCGCGGCTGGCCCAGGGGCACCCCTCCACTTT. Its translation: CASAAGPGAPLHF.

The V gene is TRBV5-4, the J gene TRBJ2-3; D is possibly TRBD1 (6 bases). V shed 8 bases and J shed 4 bases, with 23 bases lying between them. The CDR3 consists of 16 residues. Germline V lookup: CDR1 SGHNT, CDR2 YYREEE (reference sequence). Written as DNA, the CDR3 is TGTGCCAGTTCCCCGGGGTCAACAGGGTGGTCAGATACGCAGTATTTT. Residues: CASSPGSTGWSDTQYF.

With respect to this clone: Because it lacks the conserved phenylalanine or tryptophan at the end, this CDR3 is likely a read error. This chain connects TRBV30 to TRBJ1-3; D call uncertain. The CDR3 sequence is 13 residues long. Per germline, CDR1 GTSNPN and CDR2 SVGIG (reference sequence). Trimming shortened V by 4 bases and J by 7 bases, and 14 bases separated the two germline ends. The DNA of the CDR3 is TGTGCCTGGATATCATGGGGAGGGAACACCATATATCTT. Its translation is CAWISWGGNTIYL.

The chain carries TRBV28 and TRBJ1-2; D remains unclear. Germline V lookup: CDR1 MDHEN, CDR2 SYDVKM. The CDR3 sequence is 13 residues long. CDR3 bases: TGTGCATCCAAAGAGGGATCAAACTATGGCTACACCTTC. Its protein is CASKEGSNYGYTF.

Only a few counts were recorded for this clone. The chain carries TRBV5-1 and TRBJ1-1; 10 bases map to TRBD1. The germline V gene encodes CDR1 SGHRS and CDR2 YFSETQ. V lost 2 bases to trimming and J lost 3 bases; unmatched junction nucleotides: 1. The CDR3 length is 14 residues. The CDR3 reads CASSLGTGDTEAFF. CDR3 coding DNA: TGCGCCAGCAGCTTAGGGACAGGGGACACTGAAGCTTTCTTT.

V gene TRBV7-3 combines with J gene TRBJ1-2; D uncertain. The CDR3 contains 14 residues. Germline lookup yields CDR1 SGHTA and CDR2 FQGTGA. Trimming took 4 bases from V and 7 from J, leaving 16 bases between them. The CDR3 sequence is CASSSGARESGYTF. CDR3 bases: TGTGCCAGCAGCTCCGGAGCGAGGGAGTCTGGCTACACCTTC.

The chain uses TRBV2 and TRBJ1-3; 8 bases map to TRBD1. Germline CDR1 is SNHLY and CDR2 is FYNNEI. The CDR3 extends over 22 amino acids. V shed 3 bases and J 0 bases; nucleotides not matched to a gene: 22. CDR3 protein: CASSDLSRLRDRPSYSGNTIYF. The CDR3 DNA is TGTGCCAGCAGTGATTTGTCCCGACTCCGGGACAGGCCTTCTTACTCTGGAAACACCATATATTTT. Supplemented by reference TRBV2 and TRBJ1-3, the full variable domain reads EPEVTQTPSHQVTQMGQEVILRCVPISNHLYFYWYRQILGQKVEFLVSFYNNEISEKSEIFDDQFSVERPDGSNFTLKIRSTKLEDSAMYFCASSDLSRLRDRPSYSGNTIYFGEGSWLTVV.

This sequence joins TRBV30 and TRBJ1-1; D is possibly TRBD1 (5 bases). The germline V and J ends were trimmed by 7 bases and 3 bases, with 15 bases remaining between them. Germline CDR1 GTSNPN, CDR2 SVGIG (reference sequence). CDR3 size: 13 residues. The CDR3 coding sequence is TGTGCCTTTCAAGGGGAAGGGGACACTGAAGCTTTCTTT. It is translated as CAFQGEGDTEAFF.

This rearrangement joins TRBV5-4 to TRBJ2-1; TRBD2 matches 12 bases. V lost 7 bases to trimming and J lost 7 bases; unmatched junction nucleotides: 9. The CDR3 is made up of 15 amino acids. Germline CDR1 is SGHNT and CDR2 is YYREEE (reference sequence). CDR3 DNA: TGTGCCAGCCATCCACTAGCGGGGGGTGAAAATGAGCAGTTCTTC. Translating gives CASHPLAGGENEQFF.

The rearrangement links TRBV9 to TRBJ2-2; D is perhaps TRBD2 (6 bases). Trimming cost V 0 bases and J 5 bases, with 14 bases left between them. From germline, CDR1 is SGDLS and CDR2 YYNGEE. This CDR3 contains 16 residues. CDR3 nucleotide sequence: TGTGCCAGCAGCGTAGGAGCTAGCGTCAAAACCGGGGAGCTGTTTTTT. It codes for CASSVGASVKTGELFF.

V usage is TRBV10-2 and J usage is TRBJ2-7, with a weak D call TRBD1 (6 bases). Deletions cut 3 bases from V and 2 bases from J, with 14 bases between. Germline V gene sequence: CDR1 WSHSY, CDR2 SAAADI. The CDR3 extends over 15 amino acids. The CDR3 here is CASSDLTGNAYEQYF. The DNA of the CDR3 is TGCGCCAGCAGTGACCTGACAGGCAACGCCTACGAGCAGTACTTC.

Only a few counts were recorded for this clone. The gene calls are TRBV18 and TRBJ2-7; the D is unclear. V was pared by 10 bases and J by 0 bases, with 16 bases between. CDR1 and CDR2 (germline): KGHSH, LQKENI. CDR3 size: 14 residues. As DNA, the CDR3 is TGTGCCACTTCTCCTCTTGACAACTCCTACGAGCAGTACTTC. Translated, it gives CATSPLDNSYEQYF.

The table lists this clone with a count of one. This chain links TRBV30 with TRBJ2-7, with D unclear. The germline V gene encodes CDR1 GTSNPN and CDR2 SVGIG (reference sequence). The germline V and J ends were trimmed by 0 bases and 0 bases, with 12 bases remaining between them. The CDR3 has 15 amino acids. The CDR3 DNA reads as TGTGCCTGGAGTGTGTTCGGCGGTGGCTCCTACGAGCAGTACTTC. As protein: CAWSVFGGGSYEQYF.

This clone showed up just once. The rearrangement uses TRBV4-1 and TRBJ1-5, with 7 positions matching TRBD1. The CDR3 is made up of 15 amino acids. V lost 0 bases and J lost 4; bases outside the gene matches: 3. Looked up from germline, CDR1 is MGHRA and CDR2 is YSYEKL. CDR3 coding DNA: TGCGCCAGCAGCCAAGATCCCAGGGGGAATCAGCCCCAGCATTTT. Translation gives CASSQDPRGNQPQHF.